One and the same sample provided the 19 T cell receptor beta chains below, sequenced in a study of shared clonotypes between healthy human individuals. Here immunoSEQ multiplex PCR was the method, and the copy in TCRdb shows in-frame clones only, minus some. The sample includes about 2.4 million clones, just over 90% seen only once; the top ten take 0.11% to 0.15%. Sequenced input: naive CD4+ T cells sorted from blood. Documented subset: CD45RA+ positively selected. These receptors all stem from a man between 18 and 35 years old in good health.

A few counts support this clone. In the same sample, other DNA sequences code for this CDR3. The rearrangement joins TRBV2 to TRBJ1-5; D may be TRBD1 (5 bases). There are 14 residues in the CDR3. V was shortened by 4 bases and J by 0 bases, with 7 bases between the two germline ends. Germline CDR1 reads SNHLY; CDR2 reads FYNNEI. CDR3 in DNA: TGTGCCAGCAGTGTAGGGGATAGCAATCAGCCCCAGCATTTT. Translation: CASSVGDSNQPQHF. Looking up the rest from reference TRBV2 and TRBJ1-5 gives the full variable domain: EPEVTQTPSHQVTQMGQEVILRCVPISNHLYFYWYRQILGQKVEFLVSFYNNEISEKSEIFDDQFSVERPDGSNFTLKIRSTKLEDSAMYFCASSVGDSNQPQHFGDGTRLSIL.

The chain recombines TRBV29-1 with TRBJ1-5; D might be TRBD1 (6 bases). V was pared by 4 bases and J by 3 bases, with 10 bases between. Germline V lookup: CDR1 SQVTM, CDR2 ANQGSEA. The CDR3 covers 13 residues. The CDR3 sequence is CSVADSYNQPQHF. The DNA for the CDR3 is TGCAGCGTTGCGGACAGCTACAATCAGCCCCAGCATTTT.

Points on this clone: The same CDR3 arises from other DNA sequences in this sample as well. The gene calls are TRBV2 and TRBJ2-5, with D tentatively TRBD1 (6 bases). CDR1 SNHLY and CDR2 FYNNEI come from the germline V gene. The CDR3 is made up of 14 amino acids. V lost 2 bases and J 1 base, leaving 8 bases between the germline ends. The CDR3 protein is CASSEWTAQETQYF. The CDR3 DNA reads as TGTGCCAGCAGTGAATGGACAGCCCAAGAGACCCAGTACTTC.

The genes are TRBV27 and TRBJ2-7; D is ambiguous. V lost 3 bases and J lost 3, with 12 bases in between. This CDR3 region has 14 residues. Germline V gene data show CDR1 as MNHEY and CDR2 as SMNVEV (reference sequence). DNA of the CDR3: TGTGCCAGCAGTTTTCAAGGATTGAGCTACGAGCAGTACTTC. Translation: CASSFQGLSYEQYF.

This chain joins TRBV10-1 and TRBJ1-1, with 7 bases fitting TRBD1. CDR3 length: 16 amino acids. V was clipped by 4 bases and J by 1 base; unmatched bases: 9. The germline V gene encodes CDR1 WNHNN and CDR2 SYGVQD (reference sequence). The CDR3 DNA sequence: TGCGCCAGCAGTGGACAGGGTCGGTCGGGGAACACTGAAGCTTTCTTT. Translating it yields CASSGQGRSGNTEAFF.

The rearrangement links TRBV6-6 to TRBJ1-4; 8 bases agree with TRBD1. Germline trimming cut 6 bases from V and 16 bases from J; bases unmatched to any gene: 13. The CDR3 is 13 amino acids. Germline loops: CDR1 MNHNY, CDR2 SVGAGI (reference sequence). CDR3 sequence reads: CASREDREEGWFF. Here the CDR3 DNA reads TGTGCCAGCAGAGAGGACAGGGAAGAGGGATGGTTTTTT.

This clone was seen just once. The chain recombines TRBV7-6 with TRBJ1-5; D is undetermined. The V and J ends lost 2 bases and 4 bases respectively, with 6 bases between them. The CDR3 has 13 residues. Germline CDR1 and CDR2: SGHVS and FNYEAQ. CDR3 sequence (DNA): TGTGCCAGCAGCTTATCCGTTAATCAGCCCCAGCATTTT. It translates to CASSLSVNQPQHF.

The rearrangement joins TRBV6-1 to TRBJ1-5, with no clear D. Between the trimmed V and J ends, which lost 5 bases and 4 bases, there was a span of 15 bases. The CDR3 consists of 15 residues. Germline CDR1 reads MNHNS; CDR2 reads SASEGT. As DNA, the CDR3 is TGTGCCAGCAGTCCCGACTTCGAGTGGAATCAGCCCCAGCATTTT. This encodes CASSPDFEWNQPQHF.

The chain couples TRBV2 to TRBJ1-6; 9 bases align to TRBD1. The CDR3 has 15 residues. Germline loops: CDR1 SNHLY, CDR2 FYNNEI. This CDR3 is CVTLGQGPPNSPLHF. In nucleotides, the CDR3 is TGTGTAACCTTGGGACAGGGCCCACCAAATTCACCCCTCCACTTT.

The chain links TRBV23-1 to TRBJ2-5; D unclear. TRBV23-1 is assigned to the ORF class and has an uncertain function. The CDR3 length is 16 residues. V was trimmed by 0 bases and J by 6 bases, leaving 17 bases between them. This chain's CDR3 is CASSQSINKMRKTQYF. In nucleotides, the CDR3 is TGCGCCAGCAGTCAATCGATAAACAAGATGAGGAAGACCCAGTACTTC.

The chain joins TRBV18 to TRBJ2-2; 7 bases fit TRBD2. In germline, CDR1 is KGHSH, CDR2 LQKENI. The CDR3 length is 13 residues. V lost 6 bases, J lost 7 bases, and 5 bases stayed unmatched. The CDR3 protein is CASSIREVGELFF. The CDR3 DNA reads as TGTGCCAGCTCGATTCGGGAGGTCGGGGAGCTGTTTTTT. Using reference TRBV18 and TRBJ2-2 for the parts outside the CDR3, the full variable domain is NAGVMQNPRHLVRRRGQEARLRCSPMKGHSHVYWYRQLPEEGLKFMVYLQKENIIDESGMPKERFSAEFPKEGPSILRIQQVVRGDSAAYFCASSIREVGELFFGEGSRLTVL.

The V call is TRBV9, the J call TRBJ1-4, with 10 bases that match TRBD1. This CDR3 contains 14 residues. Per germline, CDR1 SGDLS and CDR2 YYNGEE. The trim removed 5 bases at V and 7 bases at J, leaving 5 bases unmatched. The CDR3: CASSGQGGIEKLFF. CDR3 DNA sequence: TGTGCCAGCAGTGGACAGGGGGGGATTGAAAAACTGTTTTTT.

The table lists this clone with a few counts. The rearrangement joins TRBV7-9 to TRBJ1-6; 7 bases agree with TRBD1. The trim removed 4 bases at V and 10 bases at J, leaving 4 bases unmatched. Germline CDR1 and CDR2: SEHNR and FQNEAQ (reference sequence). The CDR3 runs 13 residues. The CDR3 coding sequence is TGTGCCAGCAGCTCAGACAGGGAATCACCCCTCCACTTT. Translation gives CASSSDRESPLHF.

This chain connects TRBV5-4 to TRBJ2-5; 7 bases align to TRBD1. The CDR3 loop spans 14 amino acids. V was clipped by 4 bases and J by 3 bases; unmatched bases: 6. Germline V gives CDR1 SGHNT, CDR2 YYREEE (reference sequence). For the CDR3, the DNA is TGTGCCAGCAGCCCGATCGGGACAGAAGAGACCCAGTACTTC. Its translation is CASSPIGTEETQYF. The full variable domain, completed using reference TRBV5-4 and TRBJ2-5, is ETGVTQSPTHLIKTRGQQVTLRCSSQSGHNTVSWYQQALGQGPQFIFQYYREEENGRGNFPPRFSGLQFPNYSSELNVNALELDDSALYLCASSPIGTEETQYFGPGTRLLVL.

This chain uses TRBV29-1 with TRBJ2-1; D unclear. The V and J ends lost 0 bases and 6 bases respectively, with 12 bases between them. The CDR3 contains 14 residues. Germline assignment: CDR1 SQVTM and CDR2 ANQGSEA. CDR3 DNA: TGCAGCGTTGAAGATGGCGAGAGGCCCAATGAGCAGTTCTTC. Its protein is CSVEDGERPNEQFF.

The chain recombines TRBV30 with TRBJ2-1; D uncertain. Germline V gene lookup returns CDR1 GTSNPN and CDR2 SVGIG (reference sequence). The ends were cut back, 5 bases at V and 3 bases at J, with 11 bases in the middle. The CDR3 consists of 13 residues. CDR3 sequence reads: CAWAQGIYNEQFF. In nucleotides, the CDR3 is TGTGCCTGGGCCCAAGGGATCTACAATGAGCAGTTCTTC.

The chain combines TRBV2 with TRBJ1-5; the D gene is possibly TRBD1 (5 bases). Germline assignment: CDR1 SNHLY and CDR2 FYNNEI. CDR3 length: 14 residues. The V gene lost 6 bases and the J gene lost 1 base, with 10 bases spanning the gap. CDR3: CASSPEGSNQPQHF. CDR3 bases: TGTGCCAGCAGCCCTGAGGGGAGCAATCAGCCCCAGCATTTT.

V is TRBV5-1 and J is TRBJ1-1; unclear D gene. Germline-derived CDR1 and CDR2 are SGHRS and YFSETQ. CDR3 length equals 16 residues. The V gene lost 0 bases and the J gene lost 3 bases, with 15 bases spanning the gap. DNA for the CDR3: TGCGCCAGCAGCTTGGGCTACTCCCCCTGGGACACTGAAGCTTTCTTT. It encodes CASSLGYSPWDTEAFF. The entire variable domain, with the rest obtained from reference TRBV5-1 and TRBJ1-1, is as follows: KAGVTQTPRYLIKTRGQQVTLSCSPISGHRSVSWYQQTPGQGLQFLFEYFSETQRNKGNFPGRFSGRQFSNSRSEMNVSTLELGDSALYLCASSLGYSPWDTEAFFGQGTRLTVV.

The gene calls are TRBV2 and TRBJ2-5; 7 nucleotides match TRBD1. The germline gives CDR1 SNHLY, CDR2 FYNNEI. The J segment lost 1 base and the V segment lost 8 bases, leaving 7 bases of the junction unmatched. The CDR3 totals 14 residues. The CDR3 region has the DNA TGTGCCAGCGGGCCAGGGACAGCCCAAGAGACCCAGTACTTC. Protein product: CASGPGTAQETQYF.